What follows are 13 T cell receptor beta chains derived from one specimen sequenced in a study of T cell responses to AZD1222 COVID-19 vaccine. Profiling relied on immunoSEQ multiplex PCR, and the TCRdb table lists in-frame clones only, not all of them. In the table there are around 89,000 clones, under 90% of which are singletons. The sample consisted of peripheral blood, taken on day 0 of AZD1222 vaccination. Receptors were obtained from an adult in good health.

This chain links TRBV28 with TRBJ1-4, with D perhaps matching TRBD1 (6 bases). V was cut by 3 bases and J by 5 bases, with 16 bases left in between. The CDR3 consists of 16 residues. Germline V gene sequence: CDR1 MDHEN, CDR2 SYDVKM. The CDR3 DNA is TGTGCCAGCAGTTTGCGAGTAGGGGGGGCAAATGAAAAACTGTTTTTT. This codes for CASSLRVGGANEKLFF.

This clone was seen only once. This chain connects TRBV6-4 to TRBJ2-1, with D perhaps matching TRBD2 (6 bases). Germline V gene data show CDR1 as MRHNA and CDR2 as SNTAGT. This CDR3 comprises 13 residues. V was trimmed by 5 bases and J by 6 bases, leaving 11 bases between them. In DNA, the CDR3 is TGTGCCAGCAGTCCGACTAGTTCCAATGAGCAGTTCTTC. It translates to CASSPTSSNEQFF.

This chain links TRBV6-6 with TRBJ2-4, with D unresolved. CDR3 length: 15 amino acids. The germline CDR1 and CDR2 sequences are MNHNY and SVGAGI (reference sequence). V gave up 2 bases and J gave up 0 bases, with 8 bases separating them. CDR3 in amino acids: CASSYEELAKNIQYF. Written as DNA, the CDR3 is TGTGCCAGCAGTTACGAGGAACTAGCCAAAAACATTCAGTACTTC.

This clone has a handful of counts. The rearrangement links TRBV5-4 to TRBJ1-2; D possibly corresponds to TRBD1 (5 bases). The germline V gene encodes CDR1 SGHNT and CDR2 YYREEE (reference sequence). Deletions cut 0 bases from V and 8 bases from J, with 17 bases between. CDR3 length equals 15 residues. The CDR3 bases are TGTGCCAGCAGCTTGGGGCGTGTGGGGCAGGGCGGCTACACCTTC. It yields the protein CASSLGRVGQGGYTF.

V usage is TRBV2 and J usage is TRBJ1-1; TRBD1 agrees at 7 bases. Germline assignment: CDR1 SNHLY and CDR2 FYNNEI. The V gene end was trimmed by 10 bases and the J gene end by 5 bases; junction bases not matched to a gene: 10. CDR3 size: 13 residues. The DNA of the CDR3 is TGTGCCATCGAATGGGACAGACAAACTGAAGCTTTCTTT. Its translation: CAIEWDRQTEAFF.

The gene calls are TRBV10-3 and TRBJ1-5, with D unclear. The CDR3 consists of 13 residues. The germline V and J ends were trimmed by 7 bases and 3 bases, with 10 bases remaining between them. Germline CDR1 and CDR2: ENHRY and SYGVKD. CDR3 coding DNA: TGTGCCATCACTATGGATCTCAATCAGCCCCAGCATTTT. Encoded protein: CAITMDLNQPQHF.

This chain uses TRBV7-8 with TRBJ1-5; the D gene is possibly TRBD1 (6 bases). CDR1 and CDR2 from the germline V gene are SGHVS and FQNEAQ. V was shortened by 3 bases and J by 6 bases, with 15 bases between the two germline ends. The CDR3 spans 15 residues. The CDR3 nucleotides are TGTGCCAGCAGCTTCACTGGGGGCGCGGGTCAGCCCCAGCATTTT. It translates to CASSFTGGAGQPQHF.

The rearrangement links TRBV10-3 to TRBJ2-7; tentative D call: TRBD1 (6 bases). The CDR3 consists of 14 residues. Germline loops: CDR1 ENHRY, CDR2 SYGVKD. V gave up 10 bases and J gave up 0 bases, with 16 bases separating them. CDR3 sequence reads: CATTGRTNSYEQYF. CDR3 coding DNA: TGTGCCACGACAGGCCGTACTAACTCCTACGAGCAGTACTTC.

The chain recombines TRBV10-1 with TRBJ2-1; a weak D match, TRBD1 (6 bases). V lost 6 bases, J lost 5 bases, and 8 bases lay in between. The CDR3 covers 12 residues. Germline V gene data show CDR1 as WNHNN and CDR2 as SYGVQD (reference sequence). The CDR3 sequence: CASSRDNNEQFF. For the CDR3, the DNA is TGCGCCAGCAGCAGGGACAACAATGAGCAGTTCTTC.

The V gene is TRBV7-2, the J gene TRBJ2-3, with 15 positions matching TRBD2. The CDR3 loop spans 16 amino acids. Germline assignment: CDR1 SGHTA and CDR2 FQGNSA. With V trimmed by 5 bases and J by 4 bases, 4 bases remained unmatched. This CDR3 reads CASSTRTSGGADTQYF. CDR3 nucleotide sequence: TGTGCCAGCAGCACAAGGACTAGCGGGGGGGCAGATACGCAGTATTTT.

This chain links TRBV5-5 with TRBJ1-3, with TRBD1 identical over 7 bases. The CDR3 totals 15 residues. Trimming took 0 bases from V and 7 from J; bases not matched to a gene: 7. Germline V gives CDR1 SGHKS, CDR2 YYEKEE (reference sequence). CDR3 residues: CASSLEGTAGNTIYF. CDR3 coding DNA: TGTGCCAGCAGCTTGGAAGGGACAGCGGGTAACACCATATATTTT.

This chain connects TRBV5-6 to TRBJ1-2; no definite D call. Trimming cost V 1 base and J 4 bases, with 11 bases left between them. CDR1 is SGHDT and CDR2 is YYEEEE in the germline V gene. The CDR3 has 14 residues. CDR3 bases: TGTGCCAGCAGCTTGCAGGCGGGTATCTATGGCTACACCTTC. Residues: CASSLQAGIYGYTF.

The CDR3 DNA follows: TGCAGCGTTGAAGAGGGGGGAAAAGAGGGCTACACCTTC. Its protein is CSVEEGGKEGYTF. The chain couples TRBV29-1 to TRBJ1-2, with TRBD1 as a possible D gene (5 bases). CDR1 SQVTM and CDR2 ANQGSEA come from the germline V gene. Between the trimmed V and J ends, which lost 0 bases and 8 bases, there was a span of 13 bases. The CDR3 totals 13 residues.